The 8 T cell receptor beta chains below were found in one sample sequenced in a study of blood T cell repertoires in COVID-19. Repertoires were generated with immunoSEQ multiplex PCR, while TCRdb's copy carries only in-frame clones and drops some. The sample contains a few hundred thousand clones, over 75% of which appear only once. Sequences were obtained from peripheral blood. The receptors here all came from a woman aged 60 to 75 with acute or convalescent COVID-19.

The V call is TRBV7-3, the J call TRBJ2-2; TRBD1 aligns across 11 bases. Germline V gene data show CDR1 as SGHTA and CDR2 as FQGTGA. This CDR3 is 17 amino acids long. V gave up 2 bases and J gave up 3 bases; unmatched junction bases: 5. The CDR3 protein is CASSLPGDRGDTGELFF. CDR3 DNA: TGTGCCAGCAGCTTACCAGGGGACAGGGGGGACACCGGGGAGCTGTTTTTT.

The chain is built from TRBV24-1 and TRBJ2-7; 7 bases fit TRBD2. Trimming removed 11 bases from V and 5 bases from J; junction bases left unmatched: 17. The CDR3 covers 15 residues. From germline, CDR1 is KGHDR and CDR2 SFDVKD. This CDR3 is CAISDIRLAGDEQYF. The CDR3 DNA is TGTGCCATCAGCGATATTCGACTAGCTGGGGACGAGCAGTACTTC.

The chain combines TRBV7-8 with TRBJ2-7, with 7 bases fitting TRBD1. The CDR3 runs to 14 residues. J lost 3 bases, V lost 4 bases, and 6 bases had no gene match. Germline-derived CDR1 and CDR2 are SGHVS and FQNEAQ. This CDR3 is CASSSRQGSYEQYF. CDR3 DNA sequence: TGTGCCAGCAGCTCCAGACAGGGTAGCTACGAGCAGTACTTC.

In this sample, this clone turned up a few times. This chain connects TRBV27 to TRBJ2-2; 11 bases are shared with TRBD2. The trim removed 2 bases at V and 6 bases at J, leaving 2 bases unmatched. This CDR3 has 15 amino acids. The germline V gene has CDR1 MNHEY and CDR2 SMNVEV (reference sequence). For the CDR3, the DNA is TGTGCCAGCAGTTTACTAGCGGGGGGCTCCGGGGAGCTGTTTTTT. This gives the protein CASSLLAGGSGELFF.

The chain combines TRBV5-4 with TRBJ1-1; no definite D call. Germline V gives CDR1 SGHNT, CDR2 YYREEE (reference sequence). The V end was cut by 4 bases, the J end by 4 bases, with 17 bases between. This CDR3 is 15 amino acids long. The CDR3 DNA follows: TGTGCCAGCAGCGAACTGGACGGAGGATTCACTGAAGCTTTCTTT. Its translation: CASSELDGGFTEAFF.

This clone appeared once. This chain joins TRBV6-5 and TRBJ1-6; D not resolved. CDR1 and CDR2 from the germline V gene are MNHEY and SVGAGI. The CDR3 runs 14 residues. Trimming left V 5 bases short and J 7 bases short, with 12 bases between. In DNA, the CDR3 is TGTGCCAGCAGTCCACTGCTCTACAATTCACCCCTCCACTTT. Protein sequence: CASSPLLYNSPLHF.

Here the CDR3 reads CASSLDGENSPLHF. Here the CDR3 DNA reads TGCGCCAGCAGCCTAGACGGAGAAAATTCACCCCTCCACTTT. The chain is built from TRBV5-1 and TRBJ1-6; no reliable D call. Per the germline V gene, CDR1 is SGHRS and CDR2 is YFSETQ. Trimming pared 4 bases from V and 7 bases from J, leaving 12 bases between. The length of the CDR3 is 14 residues.

In DNA, the CDR3 is TGTGCCAGCAGCCAAGATCCTTTCCCGGACACAAAAAACATTCAGTACTTC. Protein sequence: CASSQDPFPDTKNIQYF. The chain recombines TRBV4-2 with TRBJ2-4, with D possibly TRBD1 on 5 matching bases. Trimming removed 0 bases from V and 4 bases from J, with 16 bases in between. Germline CDR1 and CDR2: LGHNA and YNFKEQ. The CDR3 totals 17 residues.